This T cell receptor beta chain was captured in a study of blood T cell repertoires in COVID-19. Overall study context: PBMCs, B-cell-depleted T cells, or T cells were the source of the cDNA or gDNA that made up the material.

As originally analysed: Estimated nucleated cell counts came from reference gene primer amplification. Using immunoSEQ multiplex PCR, the repertoire was profiled, and TCRdb retains in-frame clones only, with some absent. V and J calls and clone size follow that table, whereas D and trimming were derived from the DNA. The table includes about 250,000 clones, more than 65% detected once. Trimming removed 3 bases from V and 1 base from J; junction bases left unmatched: 10. Germline lookup yields CDR1 ENHRY and CDR2 SYGVKD. The CDR3 loop spans 19 amino acids. The chain recombines TRBV10-3 with TRBJ2-1; 12 bases map to TRBD2. Sequenced sample: peripheral blood. The TCR originated in a woman of 80 years or more with acute or convalescent COVID-19. The CDR3 coding sequence is TGTGCCATCAGTGATTCCGGGACTAGCGGGTTGAGATCCTACAATGAGCAGTTCTTC. Translation gives CAISDSGTSGLRSYNEQFF.